This entry lists 13 T cell receptor beta chains sequenced from one sample in a study of cytomegalovirus exposure and HLA in healthy donors. The PCR was carried out with 60 Vbeta primers and 13 Jbeta primers. Libraries were prepared by immunoSEQ multiplex PCR; TCRdb keeps only in-frame clonotypes and omits some of them. The sample has fewer than 250,000 clones, around four fifths seen once. The source material was PBMCs. These receptors were collected from a woman aged 50 to 65 in good health and CMV-seropositive.

This clone was counted a few times. The rearrangement links TRBV4-2 to TRBJ2-3; 8 bases match TRBD2. Trimming cost V 1 base and J 15 bases; bases outside gene matches: 6. CDR1 and CDR2 (germline): LGHNA, YNFKEQ. This CDR3 region has 12 residues. CDR3 region: CASSQVGTRVYF. In DNA form, the CDR3 reads TGTGCCAGCAGCCAAGTGGGGACTAGAGTTTATTTT.

CDR3 in amino acids: CASEGRRGNNEQFF. CDR3 DNA: TGTGCCAGCGAGGGGCGCCGGGGGAACAATGAGCAGTTCTTC. The chain links TRBV12-1 to TRBJ2-1; the table's D call TRBD2 went unverified against the DNA. TRBV12-1 is recorded as a pseudogene. The CDR3 has 14 residues.

V and J are TRBV5-1 and TRBJ1-3; no clear D gene. Looked up from germline, CDR1 is SGHRS and CDR2 is YFSETQ. CDR3 length: 15 residues. V gave up 0 bases and J gave up 0 bases, with 7 bases separating them. In nucleotides, the CDR3 is TGCGCCAGCAGCTTGGATATCAGCTCTGGAAACACCATATATTTT. Translation gives CASSLDISSGNTIYF.

This chain uses TRBV6-5 with TRBJ1-2; D is perhaps TRBD1 (6 bases). Germline V gene data show CDR1 as MNHEY and CDR2 as SVGAGI. The ends were cut back, 6 bases at V and 7 bases at J, with 21 bases in the middle. This CDR3 region has 15 residues. The CDR3, as DNA: TGTGCCAGCAGGATTCCGGGGACAATCTCCGGTGGCTACACCTTC. Amino acids: CASRIPGTISGGYTF.

J is TRBJ1-2 and V is TRBV6-5; D is unresolved. Germline V gene sequence: CDR1 MNHEY, CDR2 SVGAGI. Trimming pared 6 bases from V and 7 bases from J, leaving 15 bases between. The CDR3 covers 13 residues. The CDR3 spells CASRPEGVGGYTF. CDR3 nucleotide sequence: TGTGCCAGCAGACCCGAGGGAGTCGGTGGCTACACCTTC.

This clone was found once. The chain combines TRBV5-8 with TRBJ1-1; TRBD1 matches 7 bases. This CDR3 is built from 15 residues. V dropped 5 bases and J dropped 1; count of bases not matched to a gene: 8. The germline V gene encodes CDR1 SGHTS and CDR2 YDEGEE. CDR3 sequence reads: CASRPPGTENTEAFF. The CDR3 DNA is TGTGCCAGCAGACCTCCCGGGACAGAGAACACTGAAGCTTTCTTT.

The chain recombines TRBV7-9 with TRBJ1-2; the D gene is possibly TRBD1 (5 bases). The V and J ends lost 3 bases and 4 bases respectively, with 18 bases between them. The CDR3 extends over 16 amino acids. Germline CDR1 and CDR2: SEHNR and FQNEAQ (reference sequence). CDR3 nucleotide sequence: TGTGCCAGCAGCTTTAATCCGAGGGGAGGTATCTATGGCTACACCTTC. Protein: CASSFNPRGGIYGYTF.

A few counts support this clone. This chain uses TRBV6-6 with TRBJ1-1; 11 bases match TRBD1. This CDR3 is 14 amino acids long. J was trimmed by 4 bases and V by 10 bases; bases with no gene match: 8. The germline CDR1 and CDR2 sequences are MNHNY and SVGAGI (reference sequence). CDR3 in amino acids: CATSGGTGGTEAFF. CDR3 bases: TGTGCCACTTCGGGCGGGACAGGGGGCACTGAAGCTTTCTTT.

CDR3: CASSLPGSGVNSPLHF. The DNA for the CDR3 is TGCGCCAGCAGCCTCCCGGGATCAGGGGTTAATTCACCCCTCCACTTT. J is TRBJ1-6 and V is TRBV5-1; TRBD1 might be the D (6 bases). This CDR3 comprises 16 residues. Trimming pared 4 bases from V and 6 bases from J, leaving 17 bases between. The V gene's germline CDR1 is SGHRS and CDR2 YFSETQ. Full variable domain (outside the CDR3, taken from reference TRBV5-1 and TRBJ1-6): KAGVTQTPRYLIKTRGQQVTLSCSPISGHRSVSWYQQTPGQGLQFLFEYFSETQRNKGNFPGRFSGRQFSNSRSEMNVSTLELGDSALYLCASSLPGSGVNSPLHFGNGTRLTVT.

The chain carries TRBV19 and TRBJ1-1, with 9 bases fitting TRBD1. Trimming cost V 5 bases and J 8 bases; bases outside gene matches: 6. The CDR3 covers 13 residues. Germline V CDR1 and CDR2: LNHDA, SQIVND (reference sequence). The CDR3 protein is CASSLTGTGEAFF. The DNA for the CDR3 is TGTGCCAGTAGTCTCACCGGGACAGGGGAAGCTTTCTTT.

CDR3 coding DNA: TGTGCCAGCAGTCCCGACAGGGCACTGAACACTGAAGCTTTCTTT. Its protein is CASSPDRALNTEAFF. The genes are TRBV6-5 and TRBJ1-1, with 7 bases that match TRBD1. CDR1 MNHEY and CDR2 SVGAGI come from the germline V gene. Unmatched junction bases numbered 6, after V lost 5 bases and J lost 0 bases. This CDR3 spans 15 amino acids.

The chain uses TRBV7-6 and TRBJ2-7; D possibly corresponds to TRBD1 (7 bases). Germline V gives CDR1 SGHVS, CDR2 FNYEAQ. The CDR3 covers 16 residues. V was clipped by 0 bases and J by 4 bases, with 16 bases between them. The chain's CDR3 is CASSLASRQGLYEQYF. The CDR3 nucleotides are TGTGCCAGCAGCTTAGCGTCAAGACAGGGACTTTACGAGCAGTACTTC.

The genes are TRBV29-1 and TRBJ1-1; D call uncertain. Germline V CDR1 and CDR2: SQVTM, ANQGSEA. This CDR3 contains 15 residues. The V gene lost 4 bases and the J gene lost 4 bases, with 19 bases spanning the gap. CDR3 bases: TGCAGCGTTGTCTCCGGGTTTCTAACCGCCACTGAAGCTTTCTTT. Its protein is CSVVSGFLTATEAFF.